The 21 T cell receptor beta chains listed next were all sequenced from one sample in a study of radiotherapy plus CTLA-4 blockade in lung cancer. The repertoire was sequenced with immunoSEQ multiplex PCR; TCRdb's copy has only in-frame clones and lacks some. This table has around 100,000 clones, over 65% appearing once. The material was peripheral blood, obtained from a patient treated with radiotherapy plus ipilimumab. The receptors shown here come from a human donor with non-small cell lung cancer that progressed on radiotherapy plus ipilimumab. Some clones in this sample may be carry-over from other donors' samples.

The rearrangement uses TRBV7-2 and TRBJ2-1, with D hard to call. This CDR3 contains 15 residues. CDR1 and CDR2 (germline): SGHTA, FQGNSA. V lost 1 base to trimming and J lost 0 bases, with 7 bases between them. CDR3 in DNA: TGTGCCAGCAGCTTAGGGTCCGGCTCCTACAATGAGCAGTTCTTC. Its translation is CASSLGSGSYNEQFF.

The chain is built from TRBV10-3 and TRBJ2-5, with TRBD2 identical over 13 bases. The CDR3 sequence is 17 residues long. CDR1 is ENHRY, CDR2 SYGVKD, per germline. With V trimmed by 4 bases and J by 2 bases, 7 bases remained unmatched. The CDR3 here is CAISGGATSGGQETQYF. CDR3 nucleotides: TGTGCCATCAGTGGTGGGGCGACTAGCGGGGGGCAAGAGACCCAGTACTTC.

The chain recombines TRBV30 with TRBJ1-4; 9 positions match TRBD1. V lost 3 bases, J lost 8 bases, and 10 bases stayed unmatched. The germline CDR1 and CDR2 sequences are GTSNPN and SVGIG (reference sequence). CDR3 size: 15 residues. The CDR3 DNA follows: TGTGCCTGGAGACCCCGGGACAGGGCCGTAGAAAAACTGTTTTTT. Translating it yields CAWRPRDRAVEKLFF.

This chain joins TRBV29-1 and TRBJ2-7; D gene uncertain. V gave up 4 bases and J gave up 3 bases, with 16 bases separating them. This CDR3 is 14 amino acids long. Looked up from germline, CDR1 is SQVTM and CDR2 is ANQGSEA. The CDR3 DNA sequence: TGCAGCGTTGCCCCGGACCCTACGATCTACGAGCAGTACTTC. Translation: CSVAPDPTIYEQYF.

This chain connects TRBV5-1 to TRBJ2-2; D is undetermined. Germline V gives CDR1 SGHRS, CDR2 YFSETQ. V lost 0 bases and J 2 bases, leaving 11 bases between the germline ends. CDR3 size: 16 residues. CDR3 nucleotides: TGCGCCAGCAGCTTGGCGGTTACAGTAAACACCGGGGAGCTGTTTTTT. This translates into CASSLAVTVNTGELFF. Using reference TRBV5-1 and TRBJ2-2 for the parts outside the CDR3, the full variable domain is KAGVTQTPRYLIKTRGQQVTLSCSPISGHRSVSWYQQTPGQGLQFLFEYFSETQRNKGNFPGRFSGRQFSNSRSEMNVSTLELGDSALYLCASSLAVTVNTGELFFGEGSRLTVL.

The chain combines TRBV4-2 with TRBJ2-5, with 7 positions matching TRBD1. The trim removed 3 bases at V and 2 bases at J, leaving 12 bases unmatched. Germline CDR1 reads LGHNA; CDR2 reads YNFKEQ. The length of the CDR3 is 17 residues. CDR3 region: CASSQGTAARVQETQYF. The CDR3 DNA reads TGTGCCAGCAGCCAGGGGACAGCAGCTAGGGTACAAGAGACCCAGTACTTC.

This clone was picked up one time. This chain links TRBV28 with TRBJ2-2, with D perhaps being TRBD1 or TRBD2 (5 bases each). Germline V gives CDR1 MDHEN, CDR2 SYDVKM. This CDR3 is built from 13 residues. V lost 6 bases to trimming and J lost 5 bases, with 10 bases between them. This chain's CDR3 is CASRDTGTGELFF. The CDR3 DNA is TGTGCCAGCAGGGACACGGGGACCGGGGAGCTGTTTTTT.

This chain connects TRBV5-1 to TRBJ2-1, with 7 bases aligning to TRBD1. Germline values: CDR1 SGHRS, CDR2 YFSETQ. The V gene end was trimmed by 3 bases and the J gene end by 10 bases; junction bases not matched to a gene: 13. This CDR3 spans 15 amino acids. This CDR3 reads CASSSPEQGQGEQFF. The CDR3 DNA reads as TGCGCCAGCAGCTCACCCGAACAGGGGCAAGGCGAGCAGTTCTTC.

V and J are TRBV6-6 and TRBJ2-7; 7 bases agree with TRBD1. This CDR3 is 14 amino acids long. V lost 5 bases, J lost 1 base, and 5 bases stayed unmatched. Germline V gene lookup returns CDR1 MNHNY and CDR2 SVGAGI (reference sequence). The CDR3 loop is CASSNRGESYEQYF. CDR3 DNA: TGTGCCAGCAGTAACAGGGGAGAGTCCTACGAGCAGTACTTC.

This CDR3 is CASSLRAGGTDTQYF. The DNA for the CDR3 is TGTGCCAGCAGCTTAAGGGCGGGAGGCACAGATACGCAGTATTTT. The chain couples TRBV5-6 to TRBJ2-3; 7 positions agree with TRBD2. Germline V lookup: CDR1 SGHDT, CDR2 YYEEEE. The CDR3 covers 15 residues. Trimming cost V 2 bases and J 1 base; bases outside gene matches: 4.

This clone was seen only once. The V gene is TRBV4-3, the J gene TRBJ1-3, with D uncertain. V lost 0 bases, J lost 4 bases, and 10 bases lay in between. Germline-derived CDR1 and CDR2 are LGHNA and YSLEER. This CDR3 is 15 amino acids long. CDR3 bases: TGCGCCAGCAGCCAAGAGTGGACGACAGGAAACACCATATATTTT. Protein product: CASSQEWTTGNTIYF.

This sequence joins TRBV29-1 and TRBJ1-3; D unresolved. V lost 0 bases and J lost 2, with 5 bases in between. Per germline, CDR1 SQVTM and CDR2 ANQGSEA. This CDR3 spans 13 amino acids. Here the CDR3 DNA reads TGCAGCGTTGAAGAACATACTGGAAACACCATATATTTT. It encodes CSVEEHTGNTIYF.

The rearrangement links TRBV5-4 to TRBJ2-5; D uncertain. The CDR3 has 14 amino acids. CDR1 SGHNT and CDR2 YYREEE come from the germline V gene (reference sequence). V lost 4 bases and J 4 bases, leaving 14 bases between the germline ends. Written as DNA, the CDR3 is TGTGCCAGCAGCGGGGATAGTATTAGAGAGACCCAGTACTTC. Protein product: CASSGDSIRETQYF.

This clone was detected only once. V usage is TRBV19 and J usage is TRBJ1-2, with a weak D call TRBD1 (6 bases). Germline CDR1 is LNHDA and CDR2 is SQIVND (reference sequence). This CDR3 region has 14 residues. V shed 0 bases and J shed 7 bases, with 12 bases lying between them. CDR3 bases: TGTGCCAGTAGTATAGACAGGGGTGTCGGTGGCTACACCTTC. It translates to CASSIDRGVGGYTF.

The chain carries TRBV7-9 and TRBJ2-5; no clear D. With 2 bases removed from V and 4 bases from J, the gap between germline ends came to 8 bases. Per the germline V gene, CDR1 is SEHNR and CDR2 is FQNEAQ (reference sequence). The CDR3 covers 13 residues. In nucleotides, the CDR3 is TGTGCCAGCAGCTTACAGGTGGGAGAGACCCAGTACTTC. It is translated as CASSLQVGETQYF.

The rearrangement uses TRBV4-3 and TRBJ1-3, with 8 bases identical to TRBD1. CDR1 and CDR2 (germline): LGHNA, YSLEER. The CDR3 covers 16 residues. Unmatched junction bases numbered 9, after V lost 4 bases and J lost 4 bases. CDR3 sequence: CASSRSRGRLGNTIYF. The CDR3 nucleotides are TGCGCCAGCAGCCGGAGCAGGGGGCGCTTGGGAAACACCATATATTTT.

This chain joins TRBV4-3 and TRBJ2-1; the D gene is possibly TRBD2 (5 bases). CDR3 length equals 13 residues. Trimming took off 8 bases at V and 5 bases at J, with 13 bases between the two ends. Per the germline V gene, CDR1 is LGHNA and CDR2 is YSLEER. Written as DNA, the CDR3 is TGCGCCAGCGTCATTCGGGGAGACAATGAGCAGTTCTTC. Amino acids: CASVIRGDNEQFF.

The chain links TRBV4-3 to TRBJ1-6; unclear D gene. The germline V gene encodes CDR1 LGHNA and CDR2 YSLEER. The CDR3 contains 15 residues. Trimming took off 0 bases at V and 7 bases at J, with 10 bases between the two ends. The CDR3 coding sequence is TGCGCCAGCAGCCAAGATTGGCAGAAGAATTCACCCCTCCACTTT. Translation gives CASSQDWQKNSPLHF.

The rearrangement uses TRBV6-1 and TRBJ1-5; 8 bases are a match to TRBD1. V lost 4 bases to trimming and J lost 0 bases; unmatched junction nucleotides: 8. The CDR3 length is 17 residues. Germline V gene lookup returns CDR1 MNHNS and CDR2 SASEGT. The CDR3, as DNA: TGTGCCAGCAGTGGTCGCAGGGGGCTTCGTAGCAATCAGCCCCAGCATTTT. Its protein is CASSGRRGLRSNQPQHF.

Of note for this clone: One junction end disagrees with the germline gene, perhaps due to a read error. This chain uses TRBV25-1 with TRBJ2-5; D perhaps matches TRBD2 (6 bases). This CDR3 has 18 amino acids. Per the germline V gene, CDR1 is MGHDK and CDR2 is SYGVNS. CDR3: CDYCQQRTGLRTGETRYF. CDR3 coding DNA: TGTGACTACTGCCAGCAAAGAACAGGACTTCGTACGGGAGAGACCCGGTACTTC.

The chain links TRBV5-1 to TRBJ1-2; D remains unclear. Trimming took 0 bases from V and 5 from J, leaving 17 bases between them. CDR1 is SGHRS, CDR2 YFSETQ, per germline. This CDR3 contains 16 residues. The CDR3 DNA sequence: TGCGCCAGCAGCTTGGTTGACGGAGTAAGAATTTATGGCTACACCTTC. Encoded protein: CASSLVDGVRIYGYTF.